Included here is one T cell receptor (beta chain) sequence, with context. Antigen: not known. Germline assignment: CDR1 LNHDA and CDR2 SQIVND (reference sequence). The CDR3 runs to 17 residues. Between the trimmed V and J ends, which lost 5 bases and 7 bases, there was a span of 25 bases. Clones were read by immunoSEQ multiplex PCR, and TCRdb kept only the in-frame ones, dropping some. The data show around 100,000 clones, about 93% seen once. This entry is derived from a study of siplizumab effects on memory and regulatory T cells. Study-level points and caveats: Alloreactive sequences that could be traced to unstimulated CD4+ memory cells showed a significant reduction under siplizumab. Both greater diversity than memory cells and a major contribution to the alloresponse seemed to characterize naive T cells. Proliferating Tregs from siplizumab cultures lacked functional confirmation of suppression.

The receptor's source is a human donor in good health. Sequencing was done on a sample of Tregs sorted from blood. The V and J genes are TRBV19 and TRBJ2-3; D might be TRBD2 (6 bases). For the CDR3, the DNA is TGTGCCAGTAGTCCTCAGAGTTGGGGACTTTCGGGCCATACGCAGTATTTT. Encoded protein: CASSPQSWGLSGHTQYF. The full variable domain, in which reference TRBV19 and TRBJ2-3 provide the parts outside the CDR3, is DGGITQSPKYLFRKEGQNVTLSCEQNLNHDAMYWYRQDPGQGLRLIYYSQIVNDFQKGDIAEGYSVSREKKESFPLTVTSAQKNPTAFYLCASSPQSWGLSGHTQYFGPGTRLTVL.